One and the same sample provided the 15 T cell receptor beta chains below, sequenced in a study of post-analysis software for immune sequencing data. Study conclusions and caveats: Controls had lower frequencies than patients of four or five TRBV segments, which included TRBV5-6, TRBV5-1 and TRBV20-1.

These receptors' targets are unknown. Sequencing libraries made from TCR beta cDNA carried unique molecular identifiers. MiXCR, run by TCRdb on the PCR reads, gives a single entry per CDR3 protein. The sample holds about 380,000 distinct CDR3 sequences, 30% to 45% seen once. The material sequenced was blood. The receptors derive from a girl under 18 with multiple sclerosis.

The V and J genes are TRBV5-5 and TRBJ2-1; weak D call: TRBD2 (6 bases). V was cut by 3 bases and J by 7 bases, with 14 bases left in between. The CDR3 consists of 14 residues. Germline loops: CDR1 SGHKS, CDR2 YYEKEE (reference sequence). In nucleotides, the CDR3 is TGTGCCAGCAGCTGGGGGGACTGGGGAAATGAGCAGTTCTTC. Its protein product is CASSWGDWGNEQFF.

V and J are TRBV27 and TRBJ1-2, with 7 bases matching TRBD1. J was trimmed by 2 bases and V by 6 bases; bases with no gene match: 3. This CDR3 contains 13 residues. The V gene's germline CDR1 is MNHEY and CDR2 SMNVEV (reference sequence). CDR3 protein: CASRPGQNYGYTF. The CDR3 bases are TGTGCCAGCAGACCGGGACAGAACTATGGCTACACCTTC.

The table lists this clonotype with a few counts. The rearrangement links TRBV18 to TRBJ2-3; D is undetermined. The CDR3 runs to 12 residues. Trimming cost V 4 bases and J 2 bases, with 4 bases left between them. Per the germline V gene, CDR1 is KGHSH and CDR2 is LQKENI. DNA for the CDR3: TGTGCCAGCTCACAGACCACAGATACGCAGTATTTT. It is translated as CASSQTTDTQYF. The entire variable domain, with the rest obtained from reference TRBV18 and TRBJ2-3, is as follows: NAGVMQNPRHLVRRRGQEARLRCSPMKGHSHVYWYRQLPEEGLKFMVYLQKENIIDESGMPKERFSAEFPKEGPSILRIQQVVRGDSAAYFCASSQTTDTQYFGPGTRLTVL.

The V call is TRBV12-3 or TRBV12-4, the J call TRBJ2-1, with D perhaps TRBD1 (6 bases). The CDR3 loop spans 13 amino acids. The ends were cut back, 5 bases at V and 9 bases at J, with 14 bases in the middle. The CDR3 is CASSLNRVSEQFF. Here the CDR3 DNA reads TGTGCCAGCAGTCTGAACAGGGTCAGTGAGCAGTTCTTC.

V and J are TRBV24-1 and TRBJ2-7; a weak D match, TRBD2 (5 bases). The germline CDR1 and CDR2 sequences are KGHDR and SFDVKD. Trimming cost V 9 bases and J 0 bases, with 14 bases left between them. This CDR3 has 14 amino acids. The CDR3 DNA is TGTGCCACCTACAAGGAAGGGAGCTCCTACGAGCAGTACTTC. It encodes CATYKEGSSYEQYF.

This clonotype was seen a handful of times. The chain employs TRBV2 and TRBJ2-7, with a weak D call TRBD1 (5 bases). Germline-derived CDR1 and CDR2 are SNHLY and FYNNEI. The germline V and J ends were trimmed by 4 bases and 3 bases, with 16 bases remaining between them. The CDR3 extends over 15 amino acids. CDR3 in DNA: TGTGCCAGCAGTGGACAGTCTTCCAGGAACTACGAGCAGTACTTC. Its translation is CASSGQSSRNYEQYF.

This clonotype showed up just a few times. The chain has TRBV12-3 or TRBV12-4 and TRBJ1-5; TRBD1 matches at 8 bases. Trimming removed 6 bases from V and 6 bases from J; junction bases left unmatched: 10. This CDR3 contains 15 residues. The CDR3 here is CASRSGQALGQPQHF. The CDR3, as DNA: TGTGCCAGCAGGTCGGGACAGGCCCTGGGTCAGCCCCAGCATTTT.

This clonotype was seen a few times. The V call is TRBV7-2, the J call TRBJ1-1; weak D call: TRBD1 (6 bases). This CDR3 is 15 amino acids long. Per the germline V gene, CDR1 is SGHTA and CDR2 is FQGNSA. The germline V and J ends were trimmed by 2 bases and 0 bases, with 10 bases remaining between them. The DNA of the CDR3 is TGTGCCAGCAGCTTAACAGGGCCCTTGAACACTGAAGCTTTCTTT. Its protein is CASSLTGPLNTEAFF.

This chain connects TRBV3-1 to TRBJ2-5; D unclear. The CDR3 runs to 15 residues. Germline values: CDR1 LGHDT, CDR2 YNNKEL (reference sequence). Trimming removed 5 bases from V and 5 bases from J, with 18 bases in between. The CDR3 loop is CASSLNRAILETQYF. The DNA of the CDR3 is TGTGCCAGCAGCTTGAACCGAGCGATCTTGGAGACCCAGTACTTC.

This clonotype came up a few times. The chain combines TRBV5-6 with TRBJ1-5; D gene ambiguous. Trimming cost V 2 bases and J 2 bases, with 5 bases left between them. This CDR3 region has 13 residues. Per the germline V gene, CDR1 is SGHDT and CDR2 is YYEEEE. Here the CDR3 reads CASSFGGNQPQHF. In DNA, the CDR3 is TGTGCCAGCAGCTTTGGGGGCAATCAGCCCCAGCATTTT.

This rearrangement joins TRBV11-2 to TRBJ2-1; TRBD1 matches 9 bases. V trimming: 5 bases; J trimming: 12 bases; junction bases outside the gene matches: 11. Per the germline V gene, CDR1 is SGHAT and CDR2 is FQNNGV. This CDR3 contains 14 residues. CDR3 protein: CASSVRDRVLRQFF. Here the CDR3 DNA reads TGTGCCAGCAGCGTAAGGGACAGGGTCCTCAGGCAGTTCTTC.

The V and J genes are TRBV6-4 and TRBJ1-1; maybe TRBD1 (6 bases). CDR1 is MRHNA and CDR2 is SNTAGT in the germline V gene. The CDR3 is 21 residues long. V was clipped by 3 bases and J by 0 bases, with 29 bases between them. DNA of the CDR3: TGTGCCAGCAGTGATTCGAACTGGGACGACAGGCGACGTCGTTTGAACACTGAAGCTTTCTTT. This sequence encodes CASSDSNWDDRRRRLNTEAFF.

J is TRBJ2-7 and V is TRBV7-9; D is unresolved. The germline gives CDR1 SEHNR, CDR2 FQNEAQ (reference sequence). The CDR3 is 13 amino acids. V gave up 3 bases and J gave up 0 bases, with 6 bases separating them. The CDR3 here is CASSFYSSYEQYF. CDR3 sequence (DNA): TGTGCCAGCAGCTTTTATTCCTCCTACGAGCAGTACTTC. The full variable domain, its missing parts supplied by reference TRBV7-9 and TRBJ2-7, is DTGVSQNPRHKITKRGQNVTFRCDPISEHNRLYWYRQTLGQGPEFLTYFQNEAQLEKSRLLSDRFSAERPKGSFSTLEIQRTEQGDSAMYLCASSFYSSYEQYFGPGTRLTVT.

This clonotype came up once. The DNA for the CDR3 is TGTGCCAGCAGCGTAGTAGGGGGCTTGGGCACAGATACGCAGTATTTT. This encodes CASSVVGGLGTDTQYF. V usage is TRBV9 and J usage is TRBJ2-3; TRBD1 matches at 7 bases. The CDR3 is 16 amino acids. Trimming at V came to 0 bases and at J to 1 base, leaving 5 bases not matched to a gene. Per germline, CDR1 SGDLS and CDR2 YYNGEE.

V usage is TRBV20-1 and J usage is TRBJ1-1; D is ambiguous. Germline assignment: CDR1 DFQATT and CDR2 SNEGSKA (reference sequence). The germline V and J ends were trimmed by 1 base and 4 bases, with 7 bases remaining between them. The CDR3 loop spans 12 amino acids. CDR3 protein: CSARGQSTEAFF. The CDR3 bases are TGCAGTGCTAGAGGCCAGAGCACTGAAGCTTTCTTT.